This T cell receptor beta chain is drawn from a study of cytomegalovirus exposure and HLA in healthy donors. Study context: A later analysis reported the 120 validation repertoires used the same platform as the 666 first-cohort repertoires. The study's findings and limits: Overall, roughly 170 TCR beta chains were annotated as cytomegalovirus-associated.

Assay: immunoSEQ multiplex PCR; the TCRdb copy retains only in-frame clones and omits some. The table has 90,000 to 150,000 clones, approximately 87% seen once. Concerning this clone itself: Its antigen is unidentified.

The sequencing input was PBMCs. The receptor was isolated from a woman aged 30 to 39 in good health and CMV-seronegative.

CDR3 loop: CASSPGQGGYYEQYF. The CDR3 DNA reads TGTGCCAGCAGCCCGGGACAGGGGGGGTACTACGAGCAGTACTTC. The J gene is TRBJ2-7, the V gene TRBV5-6; 11 nucleotides agree with TRBD1. Trimming at V came to 4 bases and at J to 3 bases, leaving 6 bases not matched to a gene. The germline V gene has CDR1 SGHDT and CDR2 YYEEEE. The CDR3 is 15 amino acids.